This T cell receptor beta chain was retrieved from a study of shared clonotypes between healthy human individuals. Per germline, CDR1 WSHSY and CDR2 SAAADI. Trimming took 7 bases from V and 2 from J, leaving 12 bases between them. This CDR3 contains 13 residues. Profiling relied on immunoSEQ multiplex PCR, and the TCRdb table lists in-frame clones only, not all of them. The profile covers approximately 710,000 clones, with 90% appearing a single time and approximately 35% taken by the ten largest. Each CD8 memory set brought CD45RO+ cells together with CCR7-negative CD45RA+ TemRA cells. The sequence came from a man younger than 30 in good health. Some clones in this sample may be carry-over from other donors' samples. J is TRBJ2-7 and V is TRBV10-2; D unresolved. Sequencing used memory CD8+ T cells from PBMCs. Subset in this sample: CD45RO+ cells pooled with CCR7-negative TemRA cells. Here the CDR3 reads CASIGVTPYEQYF. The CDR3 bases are TGCGCCAGCATTGGGGTAACCCCCTACGAGCAGTACTTC.